Shown below are 13 T cell receptor beta chains from a single sample sequenced in a study of cytomegalovirus exposure and HLA in healthy donors. The PCR used 60 Vbeta and 13 Jbeta primers. Produced via immunoSEQ multiplex PCR; TCRdb's table is partial and in-frame only. Here the sample spans 110,000 or so clones, 10% to 15% being singletons. The sequencing input was PBMCs. These receptor sequences come from a middle-aged man in good health and CMV-seropositive.

This chain uses TRBV6-1 with TRBJ1-3; D not resolved. Germline lookup yields CDR1 MNHNS and CDR2 SASEGT. CDR3 length equals 14 residues. The V and J ends lost 4 bases and 4 bases respectively, with 11 bases between them. The CDR3 here is CASSGPGDGNTIYF. DNA for the CDR3: TGTGCCAGCAGTGGACCGGGAGACGGAAACACCATATATTTT.

There are a few counts of this clone. One junction end does not reproduce the germline sequence, and a read error may be involved. Here the CDR3 reads CASSLNRGGQETQYF. CDR3 sequence (DNA): TGTGCTAGCAGTTTAAATAGAGGGGGACAAGAGACCCAGTACTTC. This sequence joins TRBV7-7 and TRBJ2-5; D may be TRBD1 (6 bases). The CDR3 is 15 residues long. The germline CDR1 and CDR2 sequences are SSHAT and FNYEAQ (reference sequence).

This rearrangement joins TRBV5-1 to TRBJ2-5, with unresolved D. Germline assignment: CDR1 SGHRS and CDR2 YFSETQ. Trimming removed 0 bases from V and 3 bases from J, with 6 bases in between. CDR3 length equals 13 residues. Here the CDR3 reads CASSLVPEETQYF. CDR3 sequence (DNA): TGCGCCAGCAGCTTGGTCCCGGAAGAGACCCAGTACTTC.

This clone was recorded a few times. Other DNA sequences in this sample translate to the same CDR3. The chain couples TRBV5-1 to TRBJ1-1; D remains ambiguous. Germline lookup yields CDR1 SGHRS and CDR2 YFSETQ. The CDR3 consists of 13 residues. Trimming took off 0 bases at V and 1 base at J, with 4 bases between the two ends. CDR3 residues: CASSLARNTEAFF. In DNA, the CDR3 is TGCGCCAGCAGCTTGGCGAGGAACACTGAAGCTTTCTTT.

V is TRBV2 and J is TRBJ2-7; D might be TRBD1 (6 bases). The CDR3 runs to 15 residues. CDR1 SNHLY and CDR2 FYNNEI come from the germline V gene. The V gene lost 3 bases and the J gene lost 2 bases, with 14 bases spanning the gap. This CDR3 is CASSDYQGQAYEQYF. In nucleotides, the CDR3 is TGTGCCAGCAGTGATTATCAGGGGCAGGCCTACGAGCAGTACTTC. The whole variable domain, filled in from reference TRBV2 and TRBJ2-7, reads EPEVTQTPSHQVTQMGQEVILRCVPISNHLYFYWYRQILGQKVEFLVSFYNNEISEKSEIFDDQFSVERPDGSNFTLKIRSTKLEDSAMYFCASSDYQGQAYEQYFGPGTRLTVT.

The rearrangement joins TRBV7-9 to TRBJ1-1, with unresolved D. The CDR3 extends over 12 amino acids. From germline, CDR1 is SEHNR and CDR2 FQNEAQ (reference sequence). V lost 6 bases, J lost 2 bases, and 7 bases lay in between. DNA of the CDR3: TGTGCCAGCAGTAGAGATAACACTGAAGCTTTCTTT. Its protein product is CASSRDNTEAFF.

This chain uses TRBV30 with TRBJ2-7; 13 bases are a match to TRBD2. The CDR3 contains 12 residues. CDR1 and CDR2 from the germline V gene are GTSNPN and SVGIG (reference sequence). This CDR3 reads CAGTSGKNEQYF. The CDR3 region has the DNA TGTGCGGGGACTAGCGGGAAAAACGAGCAGTACTTC.

This clone has a handful of counts. The chain has TRBV28 and TRBJ1-5; 8 bases are a match to TRBD1. The germline CDR1 and CDR2 sequences are MDHEN and SYDVKM. V shed 2 bases, J shed 7 bases, and the junction held 13 bases outside the gene matches. There are 17 residues in the CDR3. The CDR3 DNA reads as TGTGCCAGCAGTTTAACCCCCGACAGGGGAATGAGGCAGCCCCAGCATTTT. This gives the protein CASSLTPDRGMRQPQHF.

V gene TRBV18 combines with J gene TRBJ2-7; 9 bases align to TRBD2. With V trimmed by 1 base and J by 1 base, 2 bases remained unmatched. Germline V CDR1 and CDR2: KGHSH, LQKENI. This CDR3 contains 15 residues. The CDR3 coding sequence is TGTGCCAGCTCACCACTAGCGGGAGAGTCCTACGAGCAGTACTTC. The encoded protein is CASSPLAGESYEQYF.

A few counts support this clone. This sequence joins TRBV2 and TRBJ1-2; TRBD1 matches at 8 bases. This CDR3 is built from 16 residues. The germline V gene encodes CDR1 SNHLY and CDR2 FYNNEI. V was clipped by 7 bases and J by 4 bases; unmatched bases: 14. The CDR3 nucleotides read TGTGCCAGCACCGAATTCGGCAGGGGGCTCGGCTATGGCTACACCTTC. Translating it yields CASTEFGRGLGYGYTF.

The chain carries TRBV11-2 and TRBJ2-2; D gene uncertain. This CDR3 is built from 15 residues. Trimming shortened V by 2 bases and J by 11 bases, and 18 bases separated the two germline ends. Germline CDR1 and CDR2: SGHAT and FQNNGV. The DNA of the CDR3 is TGTGCCAGCAGCTTATCTTCCCCATTCAGGCCTGAGCTGTTTTTT. It codes for CASSLSSPFRPELFF.

The chain recombines TRBV11-2 with TRBJ2-7; maybe TRBD2 (6 bases). CDR3 length equals 13 residues. The germline V and J ends were trimmed by 6 bases and 6 bases, with 15 bases remaining between them. Germline CDR1 is SGHAT and CDR2 is FQNNGV. The CDR3 sequence is CASRPSGVGEQYF. CDR3 sequence (DNA): TGTGCCAGCAGACCCTCGGGGGTGGGCGAGCAGTACTTC.

This clone has just a few counts. Germline is not matched at one junction end, which may reflect a read error. The rearrangement uses TRBV7-7 and TRBJ2-5; weak D call: TRBD1 (5 bases). This CDR3 has 13 amino acids. Germline V lookup: CDR1 SSHAT, CDR2 FNYEAQ (reference sequence). In nucleotides, the CDR3 is TGTGCTAGCAGCCCCCCAGGGTGGGAGACCCAGTACTTC. Its protein product is CASSPPGWETQYF. The variable domain in full, with the rest retrieved from reference TRBV7-7 and TRBJ2-5, is GAGVSQSPRYKVTKRGQDVTLRCDPISSHATLYWYQQALGQGPEFLTYFNYEAQPDKSGLPSDRFSAERPEGSISTLTIQRTEQRDSAMYRCASSPPGWETQYFGPGTRLLVL.